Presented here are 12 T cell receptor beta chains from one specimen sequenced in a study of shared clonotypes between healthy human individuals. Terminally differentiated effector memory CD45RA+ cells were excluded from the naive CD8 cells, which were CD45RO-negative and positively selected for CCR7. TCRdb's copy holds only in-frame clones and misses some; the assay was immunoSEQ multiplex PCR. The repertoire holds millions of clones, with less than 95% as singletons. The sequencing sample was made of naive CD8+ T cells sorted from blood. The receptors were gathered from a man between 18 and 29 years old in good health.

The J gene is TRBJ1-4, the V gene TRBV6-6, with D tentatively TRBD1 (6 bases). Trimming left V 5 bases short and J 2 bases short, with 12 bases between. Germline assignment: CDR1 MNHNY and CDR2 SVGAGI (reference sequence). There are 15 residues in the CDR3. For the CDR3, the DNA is TGTGCCAGCAGTCCCCCAGGGGCGACTAATGAAAAACTGTTTTTT. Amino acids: CASSPPGATNEKLFF.

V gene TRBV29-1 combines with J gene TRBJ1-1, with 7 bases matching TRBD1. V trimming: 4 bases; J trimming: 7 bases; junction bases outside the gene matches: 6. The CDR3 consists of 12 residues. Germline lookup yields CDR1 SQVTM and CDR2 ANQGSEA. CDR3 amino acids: CSVADRASEAFF. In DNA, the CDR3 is TGCAGCGTTGCCGACAGGGCCAGTGAAGCTTTCTTT.

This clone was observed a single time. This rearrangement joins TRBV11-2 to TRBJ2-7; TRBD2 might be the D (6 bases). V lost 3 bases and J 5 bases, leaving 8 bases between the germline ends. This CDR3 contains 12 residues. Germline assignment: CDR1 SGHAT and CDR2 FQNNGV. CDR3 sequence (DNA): TGTGCCAGCAGCTTTTGGGGGGACGAGCAGTACTTC. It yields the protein CASSFWGDEQYF.

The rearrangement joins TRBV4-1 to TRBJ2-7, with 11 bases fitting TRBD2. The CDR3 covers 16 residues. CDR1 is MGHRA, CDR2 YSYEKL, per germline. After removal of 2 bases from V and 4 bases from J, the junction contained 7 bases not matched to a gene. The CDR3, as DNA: TGCGCCAGCAGCCAAAGCCTAACTAGCGGGGGTTACGAGCAGTACTTC. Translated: CASSQSLTSGGYEQYF.

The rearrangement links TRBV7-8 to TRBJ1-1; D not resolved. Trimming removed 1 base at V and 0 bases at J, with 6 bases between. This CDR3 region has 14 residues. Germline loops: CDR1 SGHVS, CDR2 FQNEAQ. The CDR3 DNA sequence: TGTGCCAGCAGCTTAGGGGCACTGAACACTGAAGCTTTCTTT. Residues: CASSLGALNTEAFF.

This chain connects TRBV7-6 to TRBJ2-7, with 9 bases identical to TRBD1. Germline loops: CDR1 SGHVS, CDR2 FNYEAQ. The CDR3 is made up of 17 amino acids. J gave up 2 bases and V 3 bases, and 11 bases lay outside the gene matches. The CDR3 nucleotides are TGTGCCAGCAGCTTTCCGGGTGGGGGGACAGGGACCTACGAGCAGTACTTC. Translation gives CASSFPGGGTGTYEQYF.

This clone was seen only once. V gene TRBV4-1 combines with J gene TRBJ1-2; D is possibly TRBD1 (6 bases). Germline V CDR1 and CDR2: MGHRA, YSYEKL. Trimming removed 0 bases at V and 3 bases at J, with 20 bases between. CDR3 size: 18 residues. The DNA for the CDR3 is TGCGCCAGCAGCCAAGATGGCTCTGGCCGGGGGCGGCACTATGGCTACACCTTC. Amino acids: CASSQDGSGRGRHYGYTF.

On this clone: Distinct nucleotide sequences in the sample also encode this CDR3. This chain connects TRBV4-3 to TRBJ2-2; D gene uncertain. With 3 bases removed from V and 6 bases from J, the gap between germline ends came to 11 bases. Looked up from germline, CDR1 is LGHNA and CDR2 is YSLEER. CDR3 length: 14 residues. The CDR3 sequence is CASSQDVGSGELFF. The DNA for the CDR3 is TGCGCCAGCAGCCAGGACGTAGGATCCGGGGAGCTGTTTTTT.

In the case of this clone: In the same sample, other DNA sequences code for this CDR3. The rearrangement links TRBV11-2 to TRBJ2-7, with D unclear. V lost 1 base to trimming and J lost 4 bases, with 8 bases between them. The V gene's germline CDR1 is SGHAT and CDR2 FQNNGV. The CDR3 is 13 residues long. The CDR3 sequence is CASSLGALYEQYF. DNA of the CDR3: TGTGCCAGCAGCTTAGGCGCGCTATACGAGCAGTACTTC.

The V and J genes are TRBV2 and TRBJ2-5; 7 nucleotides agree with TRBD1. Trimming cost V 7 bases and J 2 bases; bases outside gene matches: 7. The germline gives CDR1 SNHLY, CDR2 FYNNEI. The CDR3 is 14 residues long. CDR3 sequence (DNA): TGTGCCAGCACACATTTGGGACAGCAAGAGACCCAGTACTTC. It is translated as CASTHLGQQETQYF.

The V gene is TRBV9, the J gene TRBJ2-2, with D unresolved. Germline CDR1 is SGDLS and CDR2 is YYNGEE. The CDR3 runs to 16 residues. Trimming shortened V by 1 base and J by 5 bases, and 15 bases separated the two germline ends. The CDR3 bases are TGTGCCAGCAGCGTACACGGAGATGAGTATACCGGGGAGCTGTTTTTT. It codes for CASSVHGDEYTGELFF.

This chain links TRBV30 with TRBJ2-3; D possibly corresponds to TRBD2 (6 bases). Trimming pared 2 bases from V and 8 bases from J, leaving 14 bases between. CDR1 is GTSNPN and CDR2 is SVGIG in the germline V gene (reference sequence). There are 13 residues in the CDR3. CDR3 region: CAWSSGTSSTQYF. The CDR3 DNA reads TGTGCCTGGAGTTCCGGGACTTCTTCTACGCAGTATTTT.